This record looks at one T cell receptor beta chain sequence and its context. In the study's own analysis: Amplification of reference gene primers was used by the study to estimate nucleated cell counts. Clones were read by immunoSEQ multiplex PCR, and TCRdb kept only the in-frame ones, dropping some. The DNA was the basis for D and trimming; V, J and clone size are from that table. The sample carries 300,000 to 400,000 clones, about 90% recorded once. These data belong to a study of blood T cell repertoires in COVID-19. Overall study: Acute and convalescent COVID-19 samples came from the United States, Italy and Spain. Sources were T cells, B-cell-depleted T cells, or PBMCs; the material itself was cDNA or gDNA.

The source material was peripheral blood. This sequence originates from a woman in her late teens or twenties who had recovered from COVID-19.

CDR3 coding DNA: TGTGCCAGCAGCGTAGGTGGAGGTGAAGGGTTGAATGAGCAGTTCTTC. Residues: CASSVGGGEGLNEQFF. The J gene is TRBJ2-1, the V gene TRBV9; possible D gene TRBD2, 5 bases. Per the germline V gene, CDR1 is SGDLS and CDR2 is YYNGEE. The CDR3 extends over 16 amino acids. Trimming stripped 0 bases from V and 7 bases from J, with 17 bases between.